Included here is one T cell receptor (beta chain) sequence, with context. Its antigen remains unknown. The PCR used 60 Vbeta and 13 Jbeta primers. Only in-frame clones appear in the TCRdb table, and some are missing; sequencing was by immunoSEQ multiplex PCR. The table shows fewer than 200,000 clones, with about 78% occurring only once. This sample stems from a study of cytomegalovirus exposure and HLA in healthy donors. Notes on the study in general: In a later analysis, compared with equally common non-associated chains, HLA-associated beta chains were more expanded. A later analysis linked a missense variant in DCLRE1C to the trimming of TCR beta V and J genes. Most TCR beta V segments were productive about 90% or about 30% of the time in an earlier analysis.

With 6 bases removed from V and 4 bases from J, the gap between germline ends came to 12 bases. The CDR3 spans 13 residues. Germline CDR1 and CDR2: MNHEY and SVGAGI. V and J are TRBV6-5 and TRBJ1-1, with no clear D. Sequences were obtained from PBMCs. The TCR was taken from a man between 60 and 70 years old in good health and CMV-seronegative. The CDR3 spells CASSFNIGTEAFF. CDR3 bases: TGTGCCAGCAGCTTCAACATTGGCACTGAAGCTTTCTTT.